The present T cell receptor (beta chain) was sequenced within a study of prognosis after radiotherapy for stage I lung cancer (dated by TCRdb to 2020 to 2022). In terms of the full investigation: Between early 2018 and 2019, some 18 stage I NSCLC patients were enrolled in Nanjing, China. The cohort was made up of about twelve men and about 6 women, with a median age of around 74 years and an age range of roughly 50 to 84 years. Tumor histology was squamous cell carcinoma in seven or eight patients and adenocarcinoma in about a dozen. The study profiled peripheral blood TCR beta repertoires from stage I NSCLC patients before and after stereotactic body radiotherapy and related them to distant failure. Image-guided IMRT or VMAT was used to deliver SBRT in 3 to 5 fractions at a biologically effective dose of at least 100 Gy. The study sequenced around 38 blood samples from 20 or so patients, one before and one after SBRT per patient. Concurrent therapy was not administered to any patient alongside SBRT. Fourteen patients had newly diagnosed primary stage I lung tumors, and five had oligometastatic NSCLC after surgical resection of the primary tumor. All patients were regarded as medically inoperable, because of comorbidities in about a dozen patients and refusal of surgery in about seven patients. Four of the 19 patients developed distant metastases after SBRT, at a median of approximately 7 months; the other 15 showed no significant progression.

What the study reported, not specific to this receptor: All reported P values were unadjusted for multiple comparisons. Post-SBRT Shannon entropy and its change from baseline were lower in patients who developed distant metastases; baseline Shannon entropy was not associated with metastases. Whether the expanded TCR clones were tumor-specific was not determined. TRBV and TRBJ usage frequencies reportedly differed by metastasis status, in two V genes at baseline and in roughly 9 V and two J genes after SBRT. The study was limited by the small cohort and short follow-up, and independent validation of the study findings is required. After SBRT, the number of unique TCR clones decreased (median approximately 10,000 before versus some 6,400 after; Wilcoxon paired P=0.011).

All patients had node-negative disease on CT and PET/CT, and none had a history of other malignancies or prior chemotherapy or radiotherapy. Roughly 6.5 milliliters of peripheral venous blood were drawn into EDTA tubes at each of two time points. Ficoll-Paque Plus density-gradient centrifugation was used to isolate PBMCs. Immediately after collection, samples were stored at -80 degrees C until analysis. This clonotype is categorized as medium-sized (0.01 to 0.1%). Its antigen remains undetermined. Base qualities are not provided; no much larger clone lies one nucleotide away. A distance of 15 bases separates the germline ends of V and J, which lose 3 bases and 2 bases respectively. The germline V gene encodes CDR1 SGDLS and CDR2 YYNGEE. Including cysteine and phenylalanine, the CDR3 has 15 amino acids. The kept DNA is CDR3 alone, 45 bases in frame from the first base. Two rounds of multiplex PCR were performed to amplify the TCR beta CDR3 region from genomic DNA. In the first round of PCR, primers specific to each TRBV and TRBJ gene were used, and the primer sequences are filed in Chinese patent CN105087789A. Universal primers were used in the second PCR round. The Roche High Pure PCR Template Preparation Kit was used to extract genomic DNA from frozen PBMCs. Libraries were sequenced paired-end with 151 bp reads on an Illumina HiSeq 3000. The authors processed their data as follows. CutAdapt was used to remove raw reads lacking the multiplex PCR primer sequences. PEAR was used to merge high-quality paired reads into contigs. By aligning each contig to reference sequences, MiXCR assigned the TRB V, D and J gene segments to that contig. CDR3 sequences were clustered by base quality and sequence similarity to remove sequencing errors. Shannon entropy normalized by the natural log of productive TCR sequence number was used as the measure of diversity. Clonality was defined as one minus Shannon entropy divided by the natural log of the number of unique clonotypes. Progression-free survival cut-offs for repertoire metrics were chosen using the Youden index of ROC curves, with analyses run in R 3.5.3. TCRdb reprocessing: public reads trimmed at Q25 with fastp, clones called with MiXCR, in-frame beta chains kept. Under each unique CDR3 protein, matching rows form one entry showing the most common genes and DNA. The V and J calls come from TCRdb's annotation, not from the publication. The sample profile shows some 15,000 distinct CDR3 sequences; roughly 26% of them were found once. The ten biggest clones cover 10% to 14% of the sample.

This sample comprised PBMCs, obtained before or after stereotactic body radiation therapy (not recorded which). This TCR derives from a donor at least 50 years old with non-small cell lung cancer. The rearrangement combines TRBV9 with TRBJ2-7; 5 matching bases give a weak D call of TRBD1. Here the CDR3 is given as CASSEQPGNPYEQYF. The DNA is as follows: TGTGCCAGCAGCGAACAGCCAGGGAACCCCTACGAGCAGTACTTC.